The subject of this entry is one TCR beta chain. This sample is part of a study of blood T cell repertoires in COVID-19. Whole-study context: Sources were T cells, B-cell-depleted T cells, or PBMCs; the material itself was cDNA or gDNA.

TCRdb keeps only in-frame clones here, not all; method: immunoSEQ multiplex PCR. The repertoire holds roughly 250,000 clones, with roughly 82% as singletons. The material sequenced was peripheral blood. The TCR was taken from a woman aged 80 or over with active or convalescent COVID-19.

The CDR3 DNA reads as TGTGCCAGCAGTCAGAACAGGGGGGCGAGCTCACCCCTCCACTTT. Encoded protein: CASSQNRGASSPLHF. The J gene is TRBJ1-6, the V gene TRBV6-5; 8 bases fit TRBD1. V lost 5 bases and J lost 10; bases outside the gene matches: 10. This CDR3 has 15 residues. From germline, CDR1 is MNHEY and CDR2 SVGAGI.